Reported below is one T cell receptor beta chain. This clonotype occurred many times. Its specific antigen is unknown. Base quality data are lacking; no much larger clone is found one base away. These data belong to a study of regulatory T cells in long-lasting Graves disease (dated by TCRdb to the early 2020s). As for the study more broadly: Antithyroid drugs had been taken for less than 3 months by newly diagnosed Graves' disease patients. The study was conducted in China and was registered as a clinical trial. A total of about 35 samples underwent TCR sequencing, from 13 patients with persistent Graves' disease and approximately 20 patients with newly diagnosed Graves' disease. Peripheral blood TCR sequencing and RNA sequencing compared persistent Graves' disease patients with newly diagnosed Graves' disease patients. What the study reported, not specific to this receptor: Peripheral blood alone was examined, since thyroid tissue, which constituted the primary lesion, could not be accessed. A larger number of public clonotypes was shared among persistent patients (about 2,700) than among newly diagnosed patients (more than 850). Only the TCR beta chain was sequenced and analyzed. Preferential use of TRBV28, TRBJ1-2 and TRBJ2-5 was observed in persistent disease, whereas TRBV20-1 and TRBJ2-1 were favored in newly diagnosed disease. The authors acknowledged the small sample size as a limitation that may reduce accuracy. Persistent Graves' disease patients showed lower TCR Shannon entropy and fewer highly expanded clones than newly diagnosed patients, suggesting clonal expansion.

The method was multiplex PCR. The sequencer listed for this sample is Illumina HiSeq 4000. TCR beta libraries were built with iRepertoire HTBI primers and Arm-PCR amplification of CDR3 regions. Before sequencing, the PCR products underwent gel purification. Processing in the source paper ran as follows. Across samples, 60 to 75 TRBV and roughly 13 TRBJ segments were identified and used for gene usage analysis of CDR3 amino acid clonotypes. Filtered high-quality paired reads were merged into contigs using COPE and FqMerger. BLAST was used to align contigs to IMGT TRBV, TRBD and TRBJ reference genes, with CDR3 defined following IMGT. Any clonotype with a frequency above 0.1% was classified as a highly expanded clone. Shannon entropy served as the measure of repertoire diversity, while the Gini coefficient captured V-J evenness. A clonotype found in more than one individual was treated as public. The public reads were reanalyzed by TCRdb: fastp trimming at Q25, MiXCR alignment, in-frame beta chains only. Rows merge per CDR3 protein into single entries with the most common DNA and genes. The V and J calls were determined by TCRdb, not by the authors. The sample records 500,000 or so distinct CDR3 sequences, roughly 16% of which are singletons. The ten largest make up 9% to 15% of the sample.

Reading the germline V gene (reference sequence) gives CDR1 LGHDT and CDR2 YNNKEL. Between the V and J ends, shortened by 1 base and 2 bases respectively, the junction contains 6 bases. The cysteine opens and the phenylalanine closes a CDR3 of 13 amino acids. Kept here is only the CDR3 DNA, which spans 39 bases and is read in frame from base 1. The intended sense of this specimen's time point label: newly diagnosed GD, antithyroid drugs for less than 3 months. RNA was extracted from PBMCs in TRIzol for both TCR sequencing and RNA sequencing. Graves' disease was diagnosed according to American Thyroid Association guidelines. Patients were recruited from an endocrinology department in Xi'an, China. From each patient, around 9 milliliters of peripheral blood was collected into an EDTA anticoagulant tube. Ficoll Paque Plus density gradient separation was used to isolate PBMCs, and no further T cell sorting was performed. An Agilent 2100 Bioanalyzer and agarose gel were used to check RNA quality, while a NanoDrop 2000 measured RNA concentration.

The sample also formed part of further work on T cells in Graves' hyperthyroidism and ophthalmopathy. The second investigation adds: A patient counted as having stable Graves' hyperthyroidism if no progression to ophthalmopathy occurred over 18 months of follow-up. Hyperthyroidism patients were aged 18 to 65 years and newly diagnosed, with disease duration of less than 2 months. Patients with uncontrolled infections, other autoimmune diseases, pregnancy or lactation were excluded. Diagnoses were established on the basis of clinical symptoms, serum thyroxine and TRAb, thyroid ultrasound, and orbital computed tomography. A first-round RT-PCR of the TCR CDR3 used the HTBI primer set with the Qiagen OneStep RT-PCR kit. Most expanded thyroid clonotypes (frequency above 0.001) were also detected in blood, a finding suggesting that blood repertoires may reflect thyroid immune responses. A model built on a 13 V-J signature distinguished ophthalmopathy from stable hyperthyroidism, reaching roughly 88% sensitivity and 81.08% specificity in cross-validation and 80%/75% in testing. In validation, the model predicted progression to ophthalmopathy a median of about 6.5 months before onset, with approximately 68% sensitivity and 72.22% specificity. To identify TCR V-J signatures that set the groups apart, the researchers used a discovery cohort of 95 to 100 patients, made up of about 44 with Graves' ophthalmopathy and 57 with stable Graves' hyperthyroidism. An independent validation cohort of 18 to 20 hyperthyroidism patients and approximately 17 patients who later progressed to ophthalmopathy tested prospective prediction of ophthalmopathy. The approximately 98 discovery patients were randomly divided into training and test sets at a 7:3 ratio. The study also compared thyroid tissue and blood T-cell repertoires from 5 to 7 Graves' hyperthyroidism patients. Following sampling, methimazole starting at 30 mg daily was given to hyperthyroidism patients, and high-dose intravenous methylprednisolone was given to ophthalmopathy patients. Libraries were constructed in a second round of multiplex PCR, after which size selection and purification were performed. Paired-end sequencing of the libraries was performed with 100 bp reads on an Illumina HiSeq2000. SOAPnuke was used to process the raw data, removing reads that contained adapters or uncalled bases, had a mean Phred below 15, or lacked an exact match to the constant primer or identifier. COPE v1.2.5 was used to merge the high-quality paired reads, and each unique nucleotide sequence was defined as a clonotype. MiTCR v1.1 was used to align clonotypes to the IMGT TRBV, TRBD and TRBJ reference segments. Only V-J combinations with frequency above 0.0001, covering 99% to 99.2% of repertoires, were analysed. A TCS score was defined as the ratio between F50 (clonal expansion) and ExV (chaos), using BLOSUM62-based TCRdist between CDR3 peptides within each V-J. Welch's t-statistics and random forest reduced just over 500 V-J features to fewer than 15, which were used in a naive Bayes classifier (R e1071). No statistical method was used to fix the sample size in advance, and group allocation was not hidden from the investigators. TCR Vbeta CDR3 sequencing of 130 to 150 peripheral blood samples (roughly 43 ophthalmopathy, 70 to 85 hyperthyroidism and around 17 progressor patients) is reported in the paper.

Source: peripheral blood mononuclear cells (PBMCs), taken at new diagnosis, from a patient treated with antithyroid drugs. The chain is encoded by TRBV3-1 joined to TRBJ2-7; the D gene lacks a confident call. The receptor was isolated from a man between 35 and 55 years old with Graves disease. Donor details come from another sample of the same person, matched by shared clones. The CDR3 region: CASSQGDAYEQYF. The DNA reads as follows: TGTGCCAGCAGCCAAGGGGATGCCTACGAGCAGTACTTC.